This record looks at one TCR beta chain sequence and its context. Its antigen is unidentified. The data originate from a study of T cells in Graves' hyperthyroidism and ophthalmopathy. Stable hyperthyroidism: no ophthalmopathy progression over 18 months of follow-up. The PBMCs were sourced from fresh peripheral blood (more than 9 ml). CDR1 is SNHLY and CDR2 is FYNNEI in the germline V gene. The CDR3 has 15 residues. J lost 9 bases, V lost 4 bases, and 11 bases had no gene match. General observations from the study: Most clonotypes that expanded in the thyroid above 0.001 also showed up in blood. Ophthalmopathy was identified by the model a median about 6.4 months ahead of onset.

Template material for amplifying TCR beta CDR3 regions consisted of RNA transcripts. Carried out on the TCR CDR3, a first-round RT-PCR used the HTBI primer set. TCRdb re-called the multiplex PCR reads with MiXCR, one entry per CDR3 protein. The sample comprises under 800,000 distinct CDR3 sequences, approximately 14% of which are singletons, and approximately 10% rests with the top ten. The V gene is TRBV2, the J gene TRBJ2-1; 8 bases are shared with TRBD2. The sequence came from a woman aged 18-29 years with Graves' hyperthyroidism. The material sequenced was blood. The CDR3 is CASSVWIAGSGEQFF. CDR3 bases: TGTGCCAGCAGTGTATGGATAGCGGGGTCGGGTGAGCAGTTCTTC.